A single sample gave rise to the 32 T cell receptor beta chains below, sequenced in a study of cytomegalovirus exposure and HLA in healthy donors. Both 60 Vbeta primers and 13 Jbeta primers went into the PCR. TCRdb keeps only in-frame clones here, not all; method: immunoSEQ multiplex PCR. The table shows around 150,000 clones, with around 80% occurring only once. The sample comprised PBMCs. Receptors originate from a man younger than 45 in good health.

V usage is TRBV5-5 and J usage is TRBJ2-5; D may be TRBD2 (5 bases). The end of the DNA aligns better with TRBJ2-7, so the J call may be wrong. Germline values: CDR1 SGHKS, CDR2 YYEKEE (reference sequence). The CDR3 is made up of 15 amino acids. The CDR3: CASSLSGHSSYEQYF. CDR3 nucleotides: TGTGCCAGCAGCTTGAGCGGTCACAGCTCCTACGAGCAGTACTTC.

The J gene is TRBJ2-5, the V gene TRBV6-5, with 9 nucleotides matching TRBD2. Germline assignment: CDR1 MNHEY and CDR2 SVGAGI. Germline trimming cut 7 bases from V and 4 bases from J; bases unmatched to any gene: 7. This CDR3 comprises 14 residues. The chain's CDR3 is CASTDSGSRETQYF. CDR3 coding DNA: TGTGCCAGCACGGATAGCGGGAGCAGAGAGACCCAGTACTTC.

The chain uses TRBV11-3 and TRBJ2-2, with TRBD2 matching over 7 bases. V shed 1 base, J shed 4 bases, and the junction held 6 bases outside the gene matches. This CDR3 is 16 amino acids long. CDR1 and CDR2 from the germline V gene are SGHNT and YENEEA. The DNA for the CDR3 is TGTGCCAGCAGCTTAGCTGCGGGAGCGGCCACCGGGGAGCTGTTTTTT. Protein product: CASSLAAGAATGELFF.

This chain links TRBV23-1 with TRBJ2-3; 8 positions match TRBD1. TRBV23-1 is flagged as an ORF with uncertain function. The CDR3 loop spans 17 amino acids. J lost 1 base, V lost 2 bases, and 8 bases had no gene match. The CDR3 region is CASSQPRDRYGTDTQYF. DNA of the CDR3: TGCGCCAGCAGTCAACCGAGGGACAGGTACGGCACAGATACGCAGTATTTT.

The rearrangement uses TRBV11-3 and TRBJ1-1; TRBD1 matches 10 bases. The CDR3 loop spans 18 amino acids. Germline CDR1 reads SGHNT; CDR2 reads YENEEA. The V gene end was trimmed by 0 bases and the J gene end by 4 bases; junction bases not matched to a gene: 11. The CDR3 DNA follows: TGTGCCAGCAGCTTAGATCAAGGGGGGACAGGGGCGTCCACTGAAGCTTTCTTT. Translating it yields CASSLDQGGTGASTEAFF.

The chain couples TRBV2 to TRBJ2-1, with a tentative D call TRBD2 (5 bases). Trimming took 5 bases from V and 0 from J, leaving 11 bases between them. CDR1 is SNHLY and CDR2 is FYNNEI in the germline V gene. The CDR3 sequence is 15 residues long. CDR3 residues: CASSYGGSSYNEQFF. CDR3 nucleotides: TGTGCCAGCAGTTACGGAGGCAGCTCCTACAATGAGCAGTTCTTC.

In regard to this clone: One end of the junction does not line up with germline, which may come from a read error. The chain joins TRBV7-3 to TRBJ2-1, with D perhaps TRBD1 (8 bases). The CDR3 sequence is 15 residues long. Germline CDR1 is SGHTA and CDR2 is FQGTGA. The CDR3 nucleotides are TGTGCCAGCAGCTTGGGAGGGACAGGCTACAATGAGCAATTCTTC. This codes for CASSLGGTGYNEQFF.

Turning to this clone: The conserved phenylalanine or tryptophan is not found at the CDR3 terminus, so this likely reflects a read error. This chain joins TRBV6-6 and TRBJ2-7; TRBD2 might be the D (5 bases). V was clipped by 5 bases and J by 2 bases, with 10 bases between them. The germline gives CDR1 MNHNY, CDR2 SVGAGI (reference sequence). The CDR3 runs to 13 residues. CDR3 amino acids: CASSRGPTYEQYS. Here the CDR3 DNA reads TGTGCCAGCAGTCGGGGTCCGACCTACGAGCAGTACTCC.

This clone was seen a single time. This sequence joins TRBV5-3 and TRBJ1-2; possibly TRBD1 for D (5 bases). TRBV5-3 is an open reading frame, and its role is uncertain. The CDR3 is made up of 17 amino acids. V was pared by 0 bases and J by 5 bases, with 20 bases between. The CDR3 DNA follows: TGTGCCAGAAGCTTGGAAGGTAATACAGGCACTTTATATGGCTACACCTTC. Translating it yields CARSLEGNTGTLYGYTF.

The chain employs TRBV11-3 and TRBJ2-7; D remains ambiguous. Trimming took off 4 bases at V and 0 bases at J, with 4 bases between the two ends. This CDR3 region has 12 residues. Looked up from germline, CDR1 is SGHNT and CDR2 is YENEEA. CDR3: CASSSSSYEQYF. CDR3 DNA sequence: TGTGCCAGCAGCTCGAGCTCCTACGAGCAGTACTTC.

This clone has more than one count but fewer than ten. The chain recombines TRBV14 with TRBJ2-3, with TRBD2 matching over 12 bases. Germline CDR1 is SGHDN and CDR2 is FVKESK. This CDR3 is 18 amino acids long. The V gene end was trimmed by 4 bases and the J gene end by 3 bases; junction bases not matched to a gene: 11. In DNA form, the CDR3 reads TGTGCCAGCAGCCTAAACCACGGGACTAGCGGGTTGACAGATACGCAGTATTTT. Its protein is CASSLNHGTSGLTDTQYF.

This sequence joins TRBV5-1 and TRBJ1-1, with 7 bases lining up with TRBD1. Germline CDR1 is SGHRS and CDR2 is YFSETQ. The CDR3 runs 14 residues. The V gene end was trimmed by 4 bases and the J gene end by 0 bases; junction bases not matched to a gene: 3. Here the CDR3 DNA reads TGCGCCAGCAGCCAACAGGGGCTGAACACTGAAGCTTTCTTT. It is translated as CASSQQGLNTEAFF. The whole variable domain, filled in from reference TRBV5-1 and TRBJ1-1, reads KAGVTQTPRYLIKTRGQQVTLSCSPISGHRSVSWYQQTPGQGLQFLFEYFSETQRNKGNFPGRFSGRQFSNSRSEMNVSTLELGDSALYLCASSQQGLNTEAFFGQGTRLTVV.

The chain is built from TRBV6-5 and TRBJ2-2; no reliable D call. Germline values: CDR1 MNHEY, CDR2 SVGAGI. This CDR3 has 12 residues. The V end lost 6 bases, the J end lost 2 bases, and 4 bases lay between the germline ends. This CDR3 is CASSLNTGELFF. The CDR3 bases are TGTGCCAGCAGCCTTAACACCGGGGAGCTGTTTTTT.

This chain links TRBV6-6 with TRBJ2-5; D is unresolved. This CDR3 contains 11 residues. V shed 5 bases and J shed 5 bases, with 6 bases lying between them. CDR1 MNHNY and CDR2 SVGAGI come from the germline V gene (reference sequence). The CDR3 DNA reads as TGTGCCAGCAGTCAGAGGGAGACCCAGTACTTC. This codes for CASSQRETQYF.

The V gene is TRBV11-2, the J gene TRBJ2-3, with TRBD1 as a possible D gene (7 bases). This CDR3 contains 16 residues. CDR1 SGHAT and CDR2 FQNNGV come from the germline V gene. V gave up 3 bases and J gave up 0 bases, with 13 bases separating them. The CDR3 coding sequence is TGTGCCAGCAGCTTTGGAGGGGGCGGTAGCACAGATACGCAGTATTTT. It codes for CASSFGGGGSTDTQYF.

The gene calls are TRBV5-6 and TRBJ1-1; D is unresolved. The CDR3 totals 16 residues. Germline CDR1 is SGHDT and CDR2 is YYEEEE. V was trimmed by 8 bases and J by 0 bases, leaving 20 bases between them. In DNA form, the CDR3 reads TGTGCCAGTGTAGGTCGCCAGGCGACCCTGAACACTGAAGCTTTCTTT. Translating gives CASVGRQATLNTEAFF.

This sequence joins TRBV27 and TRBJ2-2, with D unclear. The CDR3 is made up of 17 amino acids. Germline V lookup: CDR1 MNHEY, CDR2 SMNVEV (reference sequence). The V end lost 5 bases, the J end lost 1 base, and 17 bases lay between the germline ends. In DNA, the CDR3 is TGTGCCAGCAGTCGAAATACCCGGCGGATGAACACCGGGGAGCTGTTTTTT. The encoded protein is CASSRNTRRMNTGELFF.

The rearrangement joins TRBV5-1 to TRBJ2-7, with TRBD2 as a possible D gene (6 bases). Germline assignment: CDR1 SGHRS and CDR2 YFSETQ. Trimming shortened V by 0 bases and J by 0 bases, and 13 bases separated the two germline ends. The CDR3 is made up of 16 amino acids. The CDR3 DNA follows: TGCGCCAGCAGCTTGGGGGCGGGAACGAGCTCCTACGAGCAGTACTTC. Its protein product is CASSLGAGTSSYEQYF.

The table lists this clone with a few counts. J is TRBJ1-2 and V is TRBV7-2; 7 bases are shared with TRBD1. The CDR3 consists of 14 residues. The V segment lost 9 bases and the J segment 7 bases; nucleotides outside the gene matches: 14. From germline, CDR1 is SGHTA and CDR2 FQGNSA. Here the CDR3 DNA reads TGTGCCAGTTGGGCCCCCGACAGGGTGTTTGGCTACACCTTC. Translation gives CASWAPDRVFGYTF.

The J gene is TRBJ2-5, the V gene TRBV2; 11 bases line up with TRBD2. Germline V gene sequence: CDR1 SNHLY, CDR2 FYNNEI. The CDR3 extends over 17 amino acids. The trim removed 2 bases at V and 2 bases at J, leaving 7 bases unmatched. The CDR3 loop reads CASSELYSGRDQETQYF. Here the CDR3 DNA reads TGTGCCAGCAGTGAATTGTATAGCGGGAGGGATCAAGAGACCCAGTACTTC.

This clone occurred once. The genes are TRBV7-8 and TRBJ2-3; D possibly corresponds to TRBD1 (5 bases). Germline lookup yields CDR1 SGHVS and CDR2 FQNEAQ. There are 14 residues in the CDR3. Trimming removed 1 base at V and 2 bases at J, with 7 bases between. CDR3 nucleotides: TGTGCCAGCAGCTTAGACAGGCCCACAGATACGCAGTATTTT. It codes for CASSLDRPTDTQYF. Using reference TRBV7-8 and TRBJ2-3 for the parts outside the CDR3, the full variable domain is GAGVSQSPRYKVAKRGQDVALRCDPISGHVSLFWYQQALGQGPEFLTYFQNEAQLDKSGLPSDRFFAERPEGSVSTLKIQRTQQEDSAVYLCASSLDRPTDTQYFGPGTRLTVL.

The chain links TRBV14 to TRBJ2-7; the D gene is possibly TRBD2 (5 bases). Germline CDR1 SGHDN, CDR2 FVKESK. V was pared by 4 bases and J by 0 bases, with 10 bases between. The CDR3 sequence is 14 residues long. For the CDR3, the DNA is TGTGCCAGCAGCCTGGACTTGAGCTCCTACGAGCAGTACTTC. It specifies CASSLDLSSYEQYF.

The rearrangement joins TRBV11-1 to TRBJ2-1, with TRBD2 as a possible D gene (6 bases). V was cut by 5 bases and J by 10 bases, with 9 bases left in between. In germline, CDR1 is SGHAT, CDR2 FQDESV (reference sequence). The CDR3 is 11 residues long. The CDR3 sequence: CASSVAGEQFF. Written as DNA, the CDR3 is TGTGCCAGCAGCGTGGCGGGGGAGCAGTTCTTC.

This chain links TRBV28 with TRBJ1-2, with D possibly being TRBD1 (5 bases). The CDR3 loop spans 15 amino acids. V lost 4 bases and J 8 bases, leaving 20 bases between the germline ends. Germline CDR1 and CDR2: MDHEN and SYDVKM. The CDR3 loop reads CASSSTGEGAGGYTF. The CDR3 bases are TGTGCCAGCAGTTCGACCGGGGAAGGGGCGGGGGGCTACACCTTC.

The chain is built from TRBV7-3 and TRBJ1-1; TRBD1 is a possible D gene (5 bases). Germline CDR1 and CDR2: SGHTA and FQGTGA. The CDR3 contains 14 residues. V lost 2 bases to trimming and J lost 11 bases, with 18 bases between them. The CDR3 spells CASSLGVGRGGAFF. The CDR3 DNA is TGTGCCAGCAGCTTAGGAGTGGGCCGTGGGGGGGCTTTCTTT.

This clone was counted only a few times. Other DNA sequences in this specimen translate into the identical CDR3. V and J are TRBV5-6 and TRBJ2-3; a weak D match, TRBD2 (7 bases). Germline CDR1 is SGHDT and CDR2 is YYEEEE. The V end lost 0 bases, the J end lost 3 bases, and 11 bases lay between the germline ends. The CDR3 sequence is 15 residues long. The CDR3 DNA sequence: TGTGCCAGCAGCTTGGGGGGAGGGGGGACAGATACGCAGTATTTT. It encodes CASSLGGGGTDTQYF. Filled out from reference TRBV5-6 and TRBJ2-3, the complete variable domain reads DAGVTQSPTHLIKTRGQQVTLRCSPKSGHDTVSWYQQALGQGPQFIFQYYEEEERQRGNFPDRFSGHQFPNYSSELNVNALLLGDSALYLCASSLGGGGTDTQYFGPGTRLTVL.

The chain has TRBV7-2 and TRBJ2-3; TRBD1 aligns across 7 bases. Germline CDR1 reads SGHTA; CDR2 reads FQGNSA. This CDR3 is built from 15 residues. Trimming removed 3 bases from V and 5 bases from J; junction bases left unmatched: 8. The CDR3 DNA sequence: TGTGCCAGCAGCTTGCAGAGCTCAGGGGGAGATACGCAGTATTTT. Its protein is CASSLQSSGGDTQYF.

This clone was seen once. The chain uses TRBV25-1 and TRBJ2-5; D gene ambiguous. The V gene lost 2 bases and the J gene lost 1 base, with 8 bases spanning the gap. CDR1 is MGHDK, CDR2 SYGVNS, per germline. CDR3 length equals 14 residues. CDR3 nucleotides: TGTGCCAGCAGTGAAAATGCAGGCCAAGAGACCCAGTACTTC. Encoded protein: CASSENAGQETQYF.

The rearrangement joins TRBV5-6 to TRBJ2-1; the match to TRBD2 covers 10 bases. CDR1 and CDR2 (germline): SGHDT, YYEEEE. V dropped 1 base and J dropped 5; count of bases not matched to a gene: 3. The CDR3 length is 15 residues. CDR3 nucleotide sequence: TGTGCCAGCAGCTTGAGGACTAGCGGAAACAATGAGCAGTTCTTC. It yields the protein CASSLRTSGNNEQFF.

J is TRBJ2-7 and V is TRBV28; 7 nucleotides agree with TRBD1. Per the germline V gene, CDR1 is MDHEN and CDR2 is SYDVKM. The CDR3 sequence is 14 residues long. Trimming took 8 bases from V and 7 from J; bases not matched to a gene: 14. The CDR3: CASEFGRGRREQYF. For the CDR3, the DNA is TGTGCCAGCGAATTCGGCAGGGGGAGACGGGAGCAGTACTTC.

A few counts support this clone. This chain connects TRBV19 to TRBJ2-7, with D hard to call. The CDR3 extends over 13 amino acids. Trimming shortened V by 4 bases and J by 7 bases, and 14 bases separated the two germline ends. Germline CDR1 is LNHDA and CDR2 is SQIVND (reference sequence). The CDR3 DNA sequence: TGTGCCAGTAGTACCACCCCCTCTCGGGAGCAGTACTTC. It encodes CASSTTPSREQYF.

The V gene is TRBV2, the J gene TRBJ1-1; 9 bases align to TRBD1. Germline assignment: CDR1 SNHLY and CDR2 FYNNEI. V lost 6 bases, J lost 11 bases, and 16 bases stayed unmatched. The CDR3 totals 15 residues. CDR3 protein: CASRPTHTGGARAFF. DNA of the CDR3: TGTGCCAGCAGGCCGACACACACAGGGGGCGCGCGGGCTTTCTTT.